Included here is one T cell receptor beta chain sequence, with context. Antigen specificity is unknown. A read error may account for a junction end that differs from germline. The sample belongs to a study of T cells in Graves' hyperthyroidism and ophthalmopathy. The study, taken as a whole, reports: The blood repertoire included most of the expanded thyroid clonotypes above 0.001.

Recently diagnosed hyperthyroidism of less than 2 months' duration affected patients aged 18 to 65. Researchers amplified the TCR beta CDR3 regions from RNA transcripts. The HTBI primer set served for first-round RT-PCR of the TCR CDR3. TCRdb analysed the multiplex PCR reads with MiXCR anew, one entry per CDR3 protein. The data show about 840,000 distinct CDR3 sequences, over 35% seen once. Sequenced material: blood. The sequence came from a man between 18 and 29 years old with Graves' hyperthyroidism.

CDR3 coding DNA: TGCGCCAGCAGCCCCCCCAGTGGCAGGGGGGGGACTGAAGCTTTCTTT. Translation: CASSPPSGRGGTEAFF. The chain links TRBV7-2 to TRBJ1-1, with 7 bases identical to TRBD1. The germline V gene encodes CDR1 SGHTA and CDR2 FQGNSA. CDR3 length: 16 amino acids. Drawing the rest from reference TRBV7-2 and TRBJ1-1, the complete variable domain is GAGVSQSPSNKVTEKGKDVELRCDPISGHTALYWYRQSLGQGLEFLIYFQGNSAPDKSGLPSDRFSAERTGGSVSTLTIQRTQQEDSAVYLCASSPPSGRGGTEAFFGQGTRLTVV.